Below are 17 T cell receptor beta chains sequenced from a single sample in a study of blood T cells in healthy people across ages. It was with a sample-barcoded 5' primer and a J-beta primer mix that a second PCR of about 6 to 11 cycles was run. TCRdb fed the 5' RACE reads into MiXCR, producing one record per CDR3 protein. The repertoire consists of 550,000 to 800,000 distinct CDR3 sequences, with about 21% occurring once and the leading ten covering approximately 3.7%. Sequencing was done on a sample of blood. The receptors stem from an older man in good health.

About this clonotype itself: A junction end diverges from the germline sequence, so it may reflect a read error. The rearrangement uses TRBV3-1 and TRBJ1-2; 7 nucleotides line up with TRBD1. CDR1 is LGHDT, CDR2 YNNKEL, per germline (reference sequence). The CDR3 loop spans 15 amino acids. CDR3 amino acids: CAGSQRGEGAVGYTF. CDR3 DNA: TGTGCCGGCAGCCAACGAGGCGAGGGGGCCGTTGGCTACACCTTC.

This clonotype was counted a few times. The chain combines TRBV20-1 with TRBJ2-3, with 10 nucleotides matching TRBD2. J gave up 1 base and V 2 bases, and 0 bases lay outside the gene matches. CDR1 and CDR2 (germline): DFQATT, SNEGSKA (reference sequence). The CDR3 has 14 residues. The CDR3 protein is CSARTSGGTDTQYF. DNA of the CDR3: TGCAGTGCTAGAACTAGCGGGGGCACAGATACGCAGTATTTT.

The chain couples TRBV4-3 to TRBJ2-5, with TRBD2 identical over 9 bases. CDR3 length: 16 residues. J gave up 4 bases and V 2 bases, and 8 bases lay outside the gene matches. Germline lookup yields CDR1 LGHNA and CDR2 YSLEER. The CDR3 protein is CASSQNSGSNVETQYF. The CDR3 DNA sequence: TGCGCCAGCAGCCAAAATAGCGGGAGTAACGTAGAGACCCAGTACTTC.

This clonotype was counted only a few times. The CDR3 sequence: CASSPDAYTDTQYF. CDR3 coding DNA: TGCGCCAGCAGCCCCGACGCCTACACAGATACGCAGTATTTT. This chain links TRBV5-1 with TRBJ2-3; D unresolved. This CDR3 has 14 amino acids. The V and J ends lost 4 bases and 2 bases respectively, with 11 bases between them. Germline V gene data show CDR1 as SGHRS and CDR2 as YFSETQ.

This rearrangement joins TRBV20-1 to TRBJ2-7; TRBD1 matches 8 bases. Germline CDR1 reads DFQATT; CDR2 reads SNEGSKA (reference sequence). V trimming: 0 bases; J trimming: 2 bases; junction bases outside the gene matches: 9. CDR3 length: 16 residues. The CDR3 nucleotides read TGCAGTGCTAGAGATGAACAGGGGGAGCCACCCTACGAGCAGTACTTC. Amino acids: CSARDEQGEPPYEQYF.

V gene TRBV6-5 combines with J gene TRBJ2-7; no firm D call. Germline CDR1 is MNHEY and CDR2 is SVGAGI. V lost 0 bases, J lost 0 bases, and 9 bases lay in between. CDR3 length: 15 amino acids. Here the CDR3 reads CASSYSSQISYEQYF. CDR3 DNA sequence: TGTGCCAGCAGTTACTCGTCGCAGATCTCCTACGAGCAGTACTTC.

This clonotype has ten or more counts. The CDR3, as DNA: TGCAGTGCCACAACCCGGGACATAGAGGAGCAGTACTTC. As protein: CSATTRDIEEQYF. V and J are TRBV20-1 and TRBJ2-7; D might be TRBD1 (6 bases). Trimming removed 6 bases at V and 7 bases at J, with 19 bases between. CDR3 length: 13 amino acids. The germline gives CDR1 DFQATT, CDR2 SNEGSKA (reference sequence).

The gene calls are TRBV27 and TRBJ2-3; TRBD2 agrees at 7 bases. The V and J ends lost 5 bases and 3 bases, in that order; junction bases with no gene match: 8. Looked up from germline, CDR1 is MNHEY and CDR2 is SMNVEV (reference sequence). The CDR3 has 15 residues. CDR3 nucleotides: TGTGCCAGCAGTCTTGGGTTGGGGGGGACAGATACGCAGTATTTT. Protein: CASSLGLGGTDTQYF.

In its sample, this clonotype was seen once. The V call is TRBV12-3 or TRBV12-4, the J call TRBJ2-3, with a tentative D call TRBD2 (6 bases). V was shortened by 3 bases and J by 4 bases, with 17 bases between the two germline ends. The CDR3 sequence is 16 residues long. DNA of the CDR3: TGTGCCAGCAGTTTCTCTAGCGTGGGGTCTGCAGATACGCAGTATTTT. Protein sequence: CASSFSSVGSADTQYF.

The chain combines TRBV11-2 with TRBJ2-3, with 8 bases fitting TRBD2. Germline CDR1 and CDR2: SGHAT and FQNNGV. J lost 5 bases, V lost 2 bases, and 6 bases had no gene match. CDR3 length: 15 amino acids. The DNA for the CDR3 is TGTGCCAGCAGCTTACTAGCGGGCCGGCAAGATACGCAGTATTTT. This translates into CASSLLAGRQDTQYF.

This chain joins TRBV6-1 and TRBJ2-5, with D possibly matching TRBD2 (6 bases). Near its end, the DNA agrees better with TRBJ2-7, so the J call may be wrong. Looked up from germline, CDR1 is MNHNS and CDR2 is SASEGT. This CDR3 contains 16 residues. The DNA for the CDR3 is TGTGCCAGCAGAACAGTTAGCGGCGCGAGTCCTGGCGAGCAGTACTTC. This sequence encodes CASRTVSGASPGEQYF.

V gene TRBV3-1 combines with J gene TRBJ1-5, with TRBD1 matching over 9 bases. The germline V gene has CDR1 LGHDT and CDR2 YNNKEL (reference sequence). The ends lost 5 bases at V and 2 bases at J; junction bases unmatched: 10. CDR3 length: 17 amino acids. The CDR3 sequence: CASSSRTGDRGNQPQHF. The CDR3 nucleotides read TGTGCCAGCAGCTCCCGGACAGGGGATAGAGGCAATCAGCCCCAGCATTTT.

This clonotype was observed a handful of times. The chain combines TRBV21-1 with TRBJ2-4; TRBD1, the D gene given by the table, was not confirmed from the DNA. TRBV21-1 is a pseudogene. The length of the CDR3 is 17 residues. The DNA for the CDR3 is TGTGCCAGCAGCAAAGATCCGACACGGGGACACAAAAACATTCAGTACTTC. Translation gives CASSKDPTRGHKNIQYF.

This chain connects TRBV5-1 to TRBJ2-7; 7 positions match TRBD1. This CDR3 contains 15 residues. Germline CDR1 reads SGHRS; CDR2 reads YFSETQ. Trimming cost V 2 bases and J 3 bases; bases outside gene matches: 8. CDR3 protein: CASSLEQGLVYEQYF. The CDR3 DNA follows: TGCGCCAGCAGCTTAGAACAGGGGTTGGTCTACGAGCAGTACTTC. The full variable domain, its missing parts supplied by reference TRBV5-1 and TRBJ2-7, is KAGVTQTPRYLIKTRGQQVTLSCSPISGHRSVSWYQQTPGQGLQFLFEYFSETQRNKGNFPGRFSGRQFSNSRSEMNVSTLELGDSALYLCASSLEQGLVYEQYFGPGTRLTVT.

This clonotype was observed a few times. The CDR3 here is CASSPRDRRYEQYF. CDR3 DNA: TGTGCCAGCAGCCCTAGGGACAGACGCTACGAGCAGTACTTC. The chain couples TRBV7-8 to TRBJ2-7, with 7 bases fitting TRBD1. The trim removed 5 bases at V and 3 bases at J, leaving 7 bases unmatched. Looked up from germline, CDR1 is SGHVS and CDR2 is FQNEAQ. The CDR3 consists of 14 residues.

The chain employs TRBV5-1 and TRBJ2-4; D is possibly TRBD2 (5 bases). V was shortened by 0 bases and J by 6 bases, with 13 bases between the two germline ends. Germline V CDR1 and CDR2: SGHRS, YFSETQ. CDR3 length equals 15 residues. Written as DNA, the CDR3 is TGCGCCAGCAGCTTGGCAGCGGCTGACTCAAACATTCAGTACTTC. It codes for CASSLAAADSNIQYF.

V usage is TRBV6-5 and J usage is TRBJ2-4; D tentatively fits TRBD1 or TRBD2 (5 bases each). The V and J ends lost 0 bases and 0 bases respectively, with 9 bases between them. This CDR3 comprises 16 residues. In germline, CDR1 is MNHEY, CDR2 SVGAGI. CDR3 nucleotides: TGTGCCAGCAGTTACTCGGGGACCGTAGCCAAAAACATTCAGTACTTC. Translation: CASSYSGTVAKNIQYF.